This T cell receptor beta chain was identified in a study of regulatory T cells in long-lasting Graves disease. This clonotype showed up many times. Deletions cut 2 bases from V and 5 bases from J, with 4 bases between. In germline, CDR1 is KGHSH, CDR2 LQKENI. The length of the CDR3 is 11 residues. The time point is: newly diagnosed GD, antithyroid drugs for less than 3 months. Extracted RNA from PBMCs served as the source of the TCR library. Investigators prepared the TCR beta libraries by applying iRepertoire HTBI primers and Arm-PCR of CDR3 regions. From the multiplex PCR reads, TCRdb called clonotypes with MiXCR, one entry per CDR3 protein. Among about 470,000 distinct CDR3 sequences, roughly 16% were seen once, and the ten largest hold 10% to 15%. These sequences were also reported in another study, on T cells in Graves' hyperthyroidism and ophthalmopathy.

The receptor was derived from a man aged 40-49 years with Graves disease. The sequences come from peripheral blood mononuclear cells (PBMCs), collected at new diagnosis, from a patient treated with antithyroid drugs. V gene TRBV18 combines with J gene TRBJ2-7; D is unresolved. CDR3 loop: CASSPKHEQYF. Here the CDR3 DNA reads TGTGCCAGCTCACCAAAGCACGAGCAGTACTTC.